This T cell receptor beta chain derives from a study of shared clonotypes between healthy human individuals. Every immunoSEQ plate was one replicate of a subset's evenly spread DNA. Sequencing was performed with immunoSEQ multiplex PCR; in TCRdb, only in-frame clones are kept and a portion is missing. The sample lists some 1,100,000 clones; approximately 78% were seen once. Study-level results: Sampling was confined to blood; repertoires within tissues likely differ. The study found lower generation probabilities in non-shared clonotypes than in those shared by all four donors.

This clone showed up just once. Its antigen is not known. Sequencing was carried out using memory CD4+ T cells from PBMCs. Subset denoted: CD45RA-negative fraction. The origin of this receptor is a young man in good health. Some clones in this sample may be carry-over from other donors' samples.

The CDR3 reads CASSRPGTSTDEQFF. CDR3 coding DNA: TGTGCCAGCAGCCGTCCCGGGACTAGTACGGACGAGCAGTTCTTC. V is TRBV2 and J is TRBJ2-1, with 8 positions matching TRBD2. CDR1 SNHLY and CDR2 FYNNEI come from the germline V gene. The CDR3 covers 15 residues. Trimming at V came to 6 bases and at J to 10 bases, leaving 14 bases not matched to a gene.